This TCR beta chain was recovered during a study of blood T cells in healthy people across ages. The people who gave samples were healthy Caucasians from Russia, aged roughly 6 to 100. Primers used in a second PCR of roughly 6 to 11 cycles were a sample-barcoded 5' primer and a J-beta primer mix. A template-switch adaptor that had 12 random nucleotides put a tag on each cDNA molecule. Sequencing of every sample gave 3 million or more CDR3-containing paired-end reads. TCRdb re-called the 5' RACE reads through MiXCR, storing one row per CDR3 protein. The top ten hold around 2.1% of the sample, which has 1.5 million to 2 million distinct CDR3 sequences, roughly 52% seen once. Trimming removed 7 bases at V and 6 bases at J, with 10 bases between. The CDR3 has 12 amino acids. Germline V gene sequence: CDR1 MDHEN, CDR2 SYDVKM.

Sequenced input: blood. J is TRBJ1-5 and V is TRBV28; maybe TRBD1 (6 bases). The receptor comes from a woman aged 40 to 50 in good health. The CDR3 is CASTAGAQPQHF. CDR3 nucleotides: TGTGCCAGCACGGCAGGGGCTCAGCCCCAGCATTTT.